This TCR beta chain was obtained from a study of blood T cell repertoires in COVID-19. At the level of the study: PBMCs, B-cell-depleted T cells, or T cells provided the cDNA or gDNA that made up the material.

V lost 4 bases to trimming and J lost 4 bases, with 8 bases between them. The CDR3 has 13 residues. The germline V gene has CDR1 SEHNR and CDR2 FQNEAQ (reference sequence). Authors' methods: Estimates of nucleated cell counts were drawn from the amplification of reference gene primers. The assay was immunoSEQ multiplex PCR, and TCRdb's table has in-frame clones only and misses some. D and trimming were read from the DNA, whereas the V and J calls and clone size are those reported in that table. The table shows roughly 260,000 clones, with roughly 86% occurring only once. This clone was detected a few times.

The source of this sequence is a man aged 35 to 55 who had recovered from COVID-19. Input material: peripheral blood. The chain employs TRBV7-9 and TRBJ1-5; maybe TRBD1 (5 bases). The CDR3 sequence is CASSSDRNQPQHF. CDR3 coding DNA: TGTGCCAGCAGCTCAGACAGAAATCAGCCCCAGCATTTT.